This T cell receptor beta chain was captured by sequencing in a study of glioma-infiltrating T cells. The iRepertoire nested amplicon-rescue multiplex PCR amplified TCR alpha and beta CDR3s from RNA. Input was 100-400 ng of tissue mRNA or PBMC total RNA. Each CDR3 protein is one row after TCRdb ran MiXCR on the multiplex PCR reads. The sample comprises over 70,000 distinct CDR3 sequences, 20% to 25% of which are singletons, and 5.5% to 7.5% rests with the top ten. Study-level points and caveats: Tissue-blood divergence was below expectation in non-neoplastic patients, above in gliomas.

Remarks on this clonotype: Its antigen is currently unknown. Given a much more abundant clone one base away, this may be a read error.

Source material: glioma tissue, nonneoplastic brain tissue, or PBMCs (not recorded which). This receptor was identified in a human donor with low-grade glioma or glioblastoma, undergoing nonglioma brain surgery, or in good health (not recorded which).

CDR3: CATQDRGSYNEQLF. For the CDR3, the DNA is TGTGCCACCCAGGACAGGGGCTCCTACAATGAGCAGCTCTTC. The chain joins TRBV6-5 to TRBJ2-1, with 9 bases identical to TRBD1. CDR1 is MNHEY, CDR2 SVGAGI, per germline. CDR3 length: 14 amino acids.